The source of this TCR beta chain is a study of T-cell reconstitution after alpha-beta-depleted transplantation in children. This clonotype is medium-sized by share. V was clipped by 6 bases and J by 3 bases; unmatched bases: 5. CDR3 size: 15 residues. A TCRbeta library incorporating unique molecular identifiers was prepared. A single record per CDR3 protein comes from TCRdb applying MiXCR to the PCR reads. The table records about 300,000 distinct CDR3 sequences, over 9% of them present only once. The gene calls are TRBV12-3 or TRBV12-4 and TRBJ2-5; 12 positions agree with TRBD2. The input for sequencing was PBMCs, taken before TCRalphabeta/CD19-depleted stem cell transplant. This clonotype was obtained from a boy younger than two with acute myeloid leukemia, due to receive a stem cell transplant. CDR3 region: CASSRLAGAKETQYF. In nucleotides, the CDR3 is TGTGCCAGCAGCCGACTAGCGGGAGCAAAAGAGACCCAGTACTTC.